This T cell receptor (beta chain) emerged from a study of blood T cell repertoires in COVID-19. The overall study: PBMCs, B-cell-depleted T cells, or T cells were the source of the cDNA or gDNA that made up the material.

Clones were sequenced by immunoSEQ multiplex PCR, and TCRdb holds only the in-frame ones, with some missing. This table holds about 82,000 clones, 83% found once. The receptor was isolated from an older woman with acute or convalescent COVID-19. Sequencing was done on a sample of peripheral blood.

CDR3 bases: TGTGCCAGCAGCCAAACGGGACAGCTGAACGAGCAGTACTTC. Its protein is CASSQTGQLNEQYF. This sequence joins TRBV3-1 (or the pseudogene TRBV3-2) and TRBJ2-7; 7 bases are shared with TRBD1. The CDR3 contains 14 residues. CDR1 is LGHDT, CDR2 YNNKEL, per germline (reference sequence). J was trimmed by 5 bases and V by 2 bases; bases with no gene match: 6.